What follows is one T cell receptor beta chain and its context. This entry is derived from a study of control samples from healthy donors and cancer patients. Trimming cost V 3 bases and J 1 base, with 10 bases left between them. Germline CDR1 reads SGDLS; CDR2 reads YYNGEE. This CDR3 spans 14 amino acids. Libraries were prepared by immunoSEQ multiplex PCR; TCRdb keeps only in-frame clonotypes and omits some of them. Counted here are some 100,000 clones, around 89% occurring once; the ten biggest clones make up under 20%. The chain couples TRBV9 to TRBJ2-5, with D hard to call. The sample was blood. This clonotype originated in a woman aged 50 to 65 in good health. The CDR3 is CASSGGTGQETQYF. In DNA, the CDR3 is TGTGCCAGCAGCGGGGGTACGGGCCAAGAGACCCAGTACTTC. The whole variable domain, filled in from reference TRBV9 and TRBJ2-5, reads DSGVTQTPKHLITATGQRVTLRCSPRSGDLSVYWYQQSLDQGLQFLIQYYNGEERAKGNILERFSAQQFPDLHSELNLSSLELGDSALYFCASSGGTGQETQYFGPGTRLLVL.